One and the same sample provided the 18 T cell receptor beta chains below, sequenced in a study of T cell responses to AZD1222 COVID-19 vaccine. Measured with immunoSEQ multiplex PCR; TCRdb has only the in-frame clones, and not every one. The data contain over 100,000 clones, roughly 86% of them seen just once; the ten biggest clones take up around 4.6%. Sequencing used peripheral blood, obtained 28 days after the second AZD1222 dose. Every receptor here comes from an adult who received the AZD1222 COVID-19 vaccine.

This clone was seen only once. V gene TRBV9 combines with J gene TRBJ2-2, with D possibly being TRBD1 or TRBD2 (6 bases each). Germline V gene sequence: CDR1 SGDLS, CDR2 YYNGEE. Deletions cut 2 bases from V and 4 bases from J, with 15 bases between. The CDR3 length is 16 residues. The CDR3: CASSVGGQGRTGELFF. In nucleotides, the CDR3 is TGTGCCAGCAGCGTTGGGGGGCAGGGTCGCACCGGGGAGCTGTTTTTT.

This clone appeared a single time. The gene calls are TRBV19 and TRBJ1-3, with D unclear. Germline lookup yields CDR1 LNHDA and CDR2 SQIVND (reference sequence). Trimming removed 1 base at V and 4 bases at J, with 11 bases between. This CDR3 contains 15 residues. The CDR3 spells CASSIGTGGGNTIYF. The CDR3, as DNA: TGTGCCAGTAGTATAGGGACTGGAGGCGGAAACACCATATATTTT.

The V and J genes are TRBV4-2 and TRBJ1-4; maybe TRBD1 (5 bases). Trimming shortened V by 7 bases and J by 4 bases, and 16 bases separated the two germline ends. Looked up from germline, CDR1 is LGHNA and CDR2 is YNFKEQ. The CDR3 runs 15 residues. DNA of the CDR3: TGTGCCAGCACCCGGATAGGGGCCGGTAATGAAAAACTGTTTTTT. It translates to CASTRIGAGNEKLFF.

The CDR3 loop is CASSTGHGNQPQHF. CDR3 bases: TGTGCCAGCAGCACGGGGCATGGCAATCAGCCCCAGCATTTT. The genes are TRBV6-6 and TRBJ1-5; D is perhaps TRBD1 (5 bases). The CDR3 consists of 14 residues. Trimming removed 6 bases from V and 2 bases from J, with 11 bases in between. CDR1 is MNHNY, CDR2 SVGAGI, per germline (reference sequence).

V is TRBV7-9 and J is TRBJ2-1; 9 bases line up with TRBD2. In germline, CDR1 is SEHNR, CDR2 FQNEAQ (reference sequence). The CDR3 totals 14 residues. The trim removed 5 bases at V and 6 bases at J, leaving 5 bases unmatched. CDR3 sequence: CASSQVAGVNEQFF. The CDR3 nucleotides read TGTGCCAGCAGCCAAGTAGCGGGGGTCAATGAGCAGTTCTTC.

The rearrangement links TRBV19 to TRBJ2-5; D is possibly TRBD2 (7 bases). V lost 7 bases and J 4 bases, leaving 19 bases between the germline ends. CDR3 length: 15 residues. Germline CDR1 and CDR2: LNHDA and SQIVND (reference sequence). CDR3 in DNA: TGTGCCAGTAACGGGGGGCGCCGAGTTGGAGAGACCCAGTACTTC. It codes for CASNGGRRVGETQYF.

This chain links TRBV5-5 with TRBJ1-3; 7 bases agree with TRBD1. This CDR3 has 15 amino acids. Germline V gene data show CDR1 as SGHKS and CDR2 as YYEKEE (reference sequence). V was clipped by 2 bases and J by 0 bases; unmatched bases: 2. Here the CDR3 DNA reads TGTGCCAGCAGCTTAGGGGGCAACTCTGGAAACACCATATATTTT. This codes for CASSLGGNSGNTIYF.

V usage is TRBV18 and J usage is TRBJ1-2, with TRBD1 as a possible D gene (6 bases). Germline-derived CDR1 and CDR2 are KGHSH and LQKENI. Trimming cost V 5 bases and J 7 bases, with 17 bases left between them. CDR3 size: 14 residues. The CDR3, as DNA: TGTGCCAGCTCAGGCGGAAGGCAGGGGAGTGGCTACACCTTC. Translation: CASSGGRQGSGYTF.

CDR3 region: CSVGGVSFGETQYF. The CDR3 coding sequence is TGCAGCGTCGGCGGGGTATCATTCGGTGAGACCCAGTACTTC. J is TRBJ2-5 and V is TRBV29-1; possible D gene TRBD2, 6 bases. V was cut by 6 bases and J by 5 bases, with 19 bases left in between. CDR1 and CDR2 from the germline V gene are SQVTM and ANQGSEA. The CDR3 loop spans 14 amino acids.

This chain links TRBV4-1 with TRBJ2-2; D remains unclear. Trimming took off 3 bases at V and 5 bases at J, with 4 bases between the two ends. Germline V gives CDR1 MGHRA, CDR2 YSYEKL. The CDR3 runs 12 residues. DNA of the CDR3: TGCGCCAGCAGCCATTATACCGGGGAGCTGTTTTTT. Translated: CASSHYTGELFF.

The chain employs TRBV7-2 and TRBJ1-5, with TRBD1 as a possible D gene (6 bases). CDR1 is SGHTA and CDR2 is FQGNSA in the germline V gene. The V and J ends lost 2 bases and 9 bases respectively, with 11 bases between them. There are 13 residues in the CDR3. As DNA, the CDR3 is TGTGCCAGCAGCTTAAGTCGGGGGCTGCCCCAGCATTTT. The encoded protein is CASSLSRGLPQHF. Complete variable domain (other parts from reference TRBV7-2 and TRBJ1-5): GAGVSQSPSNKVTEKGKDVELRCDPISGHTALYWYRQSLGQGLEFLIYFQGNSAPDKSGLPSDRFSAERTGGSVSTLTIQRTQQEDSAVYLCASSLSRGLPQHFGDGTRLSIL.

The genes are TRBV4-1 and TRBJ2-7, with TRBD2 as a possible D gene (5 bases). Looked up from germline, CDR1 is MGHRA and CDR2 is YSYEKL. Trimming left V 4 bases short and J 2 bases short, with 12 bases between. The CDR3 is made up of 14 amino acids. The CDR3 sequence: CASSPAGSAYEQYF. Written as DNA, the CDR3 is TGCGCCAGCAGCCCGGCGGGCTCGGCCTACGAGCAGTACTTC.

This chain uses TRBV5-1 with TRBJ2-7; D is tentatively TRBD1 or TRBD2 (5 bases each). V gave up 4 bases and J gave up 6 bases, with 17 bases separating them. The CDR3 spans 14 residues. The germline gives CDR1 SGHRS, CDR2 YFSETQ. The CDR3 DNA reads TGCGCCAGCAGCCCCCGGGACGGTGTGAGCGAGCAGTACTTC. Its translation is CASSPRDGVSEQYF.

This clone was observed a handful of times. The chain carries TRBV3-1 (or the pseudogene TRBV3-2) and TRBJ1-1; 8 bases are a match to TRBD1. The CDR3 extends over 14 amino acids. After removal of 6 bases from V and 7 bases from J, the junction contained 10 bases not matched to a gene. Germline CDR1 is LGHDT and CDR2 is YNNKEL (reference sequence). The CDR3 is CASRRNAGGSEAFF. The CDR3 DNA is TGTGCCAGCAGACGGAACGCAGGGGGCAGTGAAGCTTTCTTT.

The genes are TRBV7-2 and TRBJ2-7, with TRBD1 as a possible D gene (6 bases). From germline, CDR1 is SGHTA and CDR2 FQGNSA. This CDR3 is built from 14 residues. V lost 3 bases and J lost 5, with 14 bases in between. The CDR3 protein is CASSFRTGQNEQYF. The CDR3 DNA reads TGTGCCAGCAGCTTTCGGACCGGACAGAACGAGCAGTACTTC.

The chain carries TRBV9 and TRBJ2-1; 7 bases are a match to TRBD1. Trimming removed 4 bases from V and 4 bases from J; junction bases left unmatched: 11. Looked up from germline, CDR1 is SGDLS and CDR2 is YYNGEE. The CDR3 sequence is 16 residues long. CDR3 coding DNA: TGTGCCAGCAGCTCGGACCCTTGGGGACAGTACAATGAGCAGTTCTTC. Translation gives CASSSDPWGQYNEQFF.

This chain joins TRBV6-5 and TRBJ2-7, with D possibly matching TRBD2 (6 bases). In germline, CDR1 is MNHEY, CDR2 SVGAGI. This CDR3 spans 14 amino acids. Trimming took off 5 bases at V and 6 bases at J, with 17 bases between the two ends. The CDR3 DNA follows: TGTGCCAGCAGTCTCGTAGGAGGGCCCGGCGAGCAGTACTTC. Translated: CASSLVGGPGEQYF.

V and J are TRBV10-3 and TRBJ2-7; D unclear. This CDR3 has 14 amino acids. The germline V and J ends were trimmed by 4 bases and 2 bases, with 12 bases remaining between them. Germline-derived CDR1 and CDR2 are ENHRY and SYGVKD. The CDR3 DNA reads as TGTGCCATCAGTGGTTCGATGGTGCCCTACGAGCAGTACTTC. Protein: CAISGSMVPYEQYF.